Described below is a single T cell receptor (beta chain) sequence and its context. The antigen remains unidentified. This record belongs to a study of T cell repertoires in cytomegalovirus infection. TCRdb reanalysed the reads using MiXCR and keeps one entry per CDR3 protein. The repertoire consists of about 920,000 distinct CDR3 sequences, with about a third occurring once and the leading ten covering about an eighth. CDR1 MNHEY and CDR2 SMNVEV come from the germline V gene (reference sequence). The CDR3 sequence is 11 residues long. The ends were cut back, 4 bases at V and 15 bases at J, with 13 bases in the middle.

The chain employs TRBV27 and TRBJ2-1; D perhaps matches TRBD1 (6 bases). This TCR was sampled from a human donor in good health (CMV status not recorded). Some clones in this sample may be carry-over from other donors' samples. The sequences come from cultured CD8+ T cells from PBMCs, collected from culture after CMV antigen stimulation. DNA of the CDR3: TGTGCCAGCAGTTGGGGGCAGGGTCTGTTCTTC. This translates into CASSWGQGLFF.